The next 8 T cell receptor beta chains were all read from a single sample in a study of shared clonotypes between healthy human individuals. Measured with immunoSEQ multiplex PCR; TCRdb has only the in-frame clones, and not every one. The sample lists roughly 400,000 clones, about 96% occurring once. Sequencing input: memory CD8+ T cells sorted from blood. Sample subset: CD45RO+ cells pooled with CCR7-negative TemRA cells. The receptor set was obtained from a man in his thirties or forties in good health.

The genes are TRBV28 and TRBJ2-3, with D unresolved. Germline CDR1 and CDR2: MDHEN and SYDVKM. CDR3 length equals 16 residues. The germline V and J ends were trimmed by 3 bases and 2 bases, with 15 bases remaining between them. This CDR3 reads CASSFTHGPFTDTQYF. The CDR3 nucleotides are TGTGCCAGCAGTTTTACGCACGGGCCCTTCACAGATACGCAGTATTTT.

This CDR3 is CASSLEVNTGELFF. The CDR3 nucleotides are TGCGCCAGCAGCTTGGAGGTAAACACCGGGGAGCTGTTTTTT. The gene calls are TRBV5-1 and TRBJ2-2; D gene unclear. The CDR3 extends over 14 amino acids. With 0 bases removed from V and 2 bases from J, the gap between germline ends came to 5 bases. Germline CDR1 SGHRS, CDR2 YFSETQ.

The J gene is TRBJ1-2, the V gene TRBV28; no reliable D call. From germline, CDR1 is MDHEN and CDR2 SYDVKM. The CDR3 length is 13 residues. V lost 4 bases and J lost 4, with 10 bases in between. The CDR3 protein is CASSSVGPYGYTF. As DNA, the CDR3 is TGTGCCAGCAGTTCAGTCGGACCCTATGGCTACACCTTC.

The rearrangement links TRBV11-3 to TRBJ2-3; TRBD1 or TRBD2 may be the D gene (5 bases each). Germline assignment: CDR1 SGHNT and CDR2 YENEEA. Between the trimmed V and J ends, which lost 8 bases and 2 bases, there was a span of 11 bases. The CDR3 has 13 amino acids. The CDR3 region is CASAPGPTDTQYF. The DNA of the CDR3 is TGTGCCAGCGCCCCGGGGCCCACAGATACGCAGTATTTT.

The J gene is TRBJ2-1, the V gene TRBV10-2; the match to TRBD2 covers 7 bases. This CDR3 has 13 amino acids. The germline V gene has CDR1 WSHSY and CDR2 SAAADI. Trimming took 7 bases from V and 7 from J; bases not matched to a gene: 7. The CDR3 here is CASTGLGRNEQFF. The CDR3 coding sequence is TGCGCCAGCACAGGACTAGGAAGGAATGAGCAGTTCTTC.

The chain is built from TRBV7-9 and TRBJ2-1; the match to TRBD2 covers 13 bases. CDR3 length equals 15 residues. From germline, CDR1 is SEHNR and CDR2 FQNEAQ (reference sequence). The ends lost 5 bases at V and 9 bases at J; junction bases unmatched: 7. CDR3 nucleotide sequence: TGTGCCAGCAGCCGGACTAGCGGGAGAAGTGGTGAGCAGTTCTTC. It codes for CASSRTSGRSGEQFF.

This chain links TRBV6-1 with TRBJ2-7, with 7 bases identical to TRBD1. The CDR3 consists of 12 residues. V dropped 11 bases and J dropped 2; count of bases not matched to a gene: 6. Germline V CDR1 and CDR2: MNHNS, SASEGT. The CDR3: CACGRGPYEQYF. The CDR3, as DNA: TGTGCCTGCGGTAGGGGGCCCTACGAGCAGTACTTC.

The chain links TRBV11-2 to TRBJ1-1; a weak D match, TRBD1 (5 bases). Trimming removed 1 base at V and 4 bases at J, with 7 bases between. This CDR3 has 13 residues. The germline V gene encodes CDR1 SGHAT and CDR2 FQNNGV. The CDR3 spells CASSLAGTTEAFF. CDR3 nucleotide sequence: TGTGCCAGCAGCTTAGCAGGGACCACTGAAGCTTTCTTT.